This T cell receptor (beta chain) was retrieved from a study of blood T cell repertoires in COVID-19. At the level of the study: Material from acute and convalescent COVID-19 was sourced from the United States, Italy and Spain.

In Seattle, patients joined the study during active infection and were tracked longitudinally. Sequencing used immunoSEQ multiplex PCR; TCRdb keeps in-frame clones, though not all of them. This table holds 500,000 to 600,000 clones, about 88% found once. With 5 bases removed from V and 0 bases from J, the gap between germline ends came to 9 bases. Per germline, CDR1 ENHRY and CDR2 SYGVKD. This CDR3 has 14 amino acids. Sequences were obtained from peripheral blood. The chain recombines TRBV10-3 with TRBJ2-3, with D possibly being TRBD2 (5 bases). This receptor was identified in a woman aged 50 to 60 with COVID-19, enrolled during active disease. The CDR3 reads CAISTSVSTDTQYF. In nucleotides, the CDR3 is TGTGCCATCAGTACTAGTGTAAGCACAGATACGCAGTATTTT.